Presented here are 3 T cell receptor beta chains from one specimen sequenced in a study of neoadjuvant anti-PD-1 for oral cavity cancer. The assay was immunoSEQ multiplex PCR, and TCRdb's table has in-frame clones only and misses some. This repertoire shows about 7,000 clones, about 78% found once; its top ten account for around 3%. The sequencing used PBMCs, collected before nivolumab (anti-PD-1) treatment. All receptors derive from a person aged 40-85 years with oral cavity squamous cell carcinoma.

The chain couples TRBV18 to TRBJ2-5; the D call may be TRBD1 or TRBD2 (6 bases each). V was pared by 2 bases and J by 5 bases, with 12 bases between. This CDR3 is 14 amino acids long. Germline CDR1 KGHSH, CDR2 LQKENI. The CDR3 sequence: CASSPKGGGETQYF. For the CDR3, the DNA is TGTGCCAGCTCACCAAAGGGGGGAGGCGAGACCCAGTACTTC.

CDR3 amino acids: CATTGVGVNTEAFF. The CDR3 nucleotides read TGTGCCACCACAGGGGTTGGGGTGAACACTGAAGCTTTCTTT. The chain couples TRBV6-4 to TRBJ1-1; TRBD1 matches at 7 bases. In germline, CDR1 is MRHNA, CDR2 SNTAGT. This CDR3 spans 14 amino acids. V gave up 10 bases and J gave up 0 bases; unmatched junction bases: 8.

This clone was found a few times. The V and J genes are TRBV6-6 and TRBJ2-1; 8 bases are shared with TRBD1. Germline lookup yields CDR1 MNHNY and CDR2 SVGAGI (reference sequence). The CDR3 runs to 14 residues. The CDR3 sequence is CATFPTGAYNEQFF. For the CDR3, the DNA is TGTGCTACCTTCCCGACAGGGGCGTACAATGAGCAGTTCTTC.